The 21 T cell receptor beta chains below all came from one sample that was sequenced in a study of cytomegalovirus exposure and HLA in healthy donors. Measured with immunoSEQ multiplex PCR; TCRdb has only the in-frame clones, and not every one. The data contain about 170,000 clones, roughly 90% of them singletons. Sample: PBMCs. The receptor set was obtained from a woman aged 18-29 years in good health and CMV-seropositive.

CDR3: CASSEALWRNPYNEQFF. As DNA, the CDR3 is TGTGCCAGCAGTGAAGCGCTTTGGAGGAACCCCTACAATGAGCAGTTCTTC. This chain uses TRBV2 with TRBJ2-1; the D gene is possibly TRBD2 (5 bases). This CDR3 comprises 17 residues. Trimming pared 0 bases from V and 2 bases from J, leaving 14 bases between. Germline values: CDR1 SNHLY, CDR2 FYNNEI.

This chain links TRBV21-1 with TRBJ2-1; the table's D call, TRBD2, was not checked against the DNA. TRBV21-1 is annotated as a pseudogene. The CDR3 is 16 amino acids. The CDR3 DNA is TGTGCCAGCAGCAAACCCCAACTAGCGGGGGGGTGTGAGCAGTTCTTC. Its translation: CASSKPQLAGGCEQFF.

The chain links TRBV10-3 to TRBJ1-1, with a weak D call TRBD1 (6 bases). CDR3 length: 14 residues. V was clipped by 7 bases and J by 0 bases, with 12 bases between them. Germline V gene sequence: CDR1 ENHRY, CDR2 SYGVKD. Here the CDR3 reads CAIMGHLMNTEAFF. The CDR3 coding sequence is TGTGCCATCATGGGACACCTAATGAACACTGAAGCTTTCTTT.

The V gene is TRBV29-1, the J gene TRBJ2-2; 8 positions agree with TRBD1. J gave up 8 bases and V 4 bases, and 3 bases lay outside the gene matches. CDR3 length: 12 amino acids. Germline assignment: CDR1 SQVTM and CDR2 ANQGSEA. The CDR3 sequence: CSVGQGAGELFF. The CDR3 DNA follows: TGCAGCGTTGGTCAGGGGGCTGGGGAGCTGTTTTTT.

V is TRBV7-2 and J is TRBJ2-7; 7 bases match TRBD2. The J segment lost 3 bases and the V segment lost 0 bases, leaving 5 bases of the junction unmatched. CDR1 and CDR2 from the germline V gene are SGHTA and FQGNSA. This CDR3 has 15 amino acids. Here the CDR3 reads CASSLAGREIYEQYF. Here the CDR3 DNA reads TGTGCCAGCAGCTTAGCTGGGCGGGAGATCTACGAGCAGTACTTC.

The chain is built from TRBV7-8 and TRBJ2-7, with 9 bases matching TRBD1. Per germline, CDR1 SGHVS and CDR2 FQNEAQ. V dropped 6 bases and J dropped 6; count of bases not matched to a gene: 3. This CDR3 is built from 12 residues. The CDR3 loop reads CASRGQGREQYF. Written as DNA, the CDR3 is TGTGCCAGCAGGGGACAGGGTCGCGAGCAGTACTTC. The full variable domain, rest sourced from reference TRBV7-8 and TRBJ2-7, is GAGVSQSPRYKVAKRGQDVALRCDPISGHVSLFWYQQALGQGPEFLTYFQNEAQLDKSGLPSDRFFAERPEGSVSTLKIQRTQQEDSAVYLCASRGQGREQYFGPGTRLTVT.

V is TRBV5-6 and J is TRBJ2-7, with D unclear. In germline, CDR1 is SGHDT, CDR2 YYEEEE. Trimming removed 4 bases at V and 2 bases at J, with 16 bases between. The CDR3 runs to 15 residues. The CDR3 DNA sequence: TGTGCCAGCAGCCAATCGCCAGTTTCAGCCTACGAGCAGTACTTC. This encodes CASSQSPVSAYEQYF. Full variable domain (rest looked up from reference TRBV5-6 and TRBJ2-7): DAGVTQSPTHLIKTRGQQVTLRCSPKSGHDTVSWYQQALGQGPQFIFQYYEEEERQRGNFPDRFSGHQFPNYSSELNVNALLLGDSALYLCASSQSPVSAYEQYFGPGTRLTVT.

The rearrangement joins TRBV2 to TRBJ1-1; D is ambiguous. Germline CDR1 is SNHLY and CDR2 is FYNNEI. The CDR3 totals 14 residues. Trimming pared 8 bases from V and 2 bases from J, leaving 15 bases between. The CDR3 coding sequence is TGTGCCAGCCGATTCAGCCAGGCCAACACTGAAGCTTTCTTT. Translated: CASRFSQANTEAFF.

The V call is TRBV28, the J call TRBJ1-2; 10 bases map to TRBD1. The CDR3 extends over 14 amino acids. V lost 6 bases, J lost 8 bases, and 9 bases stayed unmatched. Germline V gene data show CDR1 as MDHEN and CDR2 as SYDVKM. CDR3 nucleotide sequence: TGTGCCAGCAGATTACCCGGGACAGGGGAAGGCTACACCTTC. Amino acids: CASRLPGTGEGYTF.

This clone has just one count. This rearrangement joins TRBV9 to TRBJ2-1, with 11 bases fitting TRBD2. Germline CDR1 and CDR2: SGDLS and YYNGEE. The ends lost 4 bases at V and 1 base at J; junction bases unmatched: 7. CDR3 length: 17 residues. CDR3 region: CASSTTTSGTSYNEQFF. In DNA, the CDR3 is TGTGCCAGCAGCACCACGACTAGCGGGACTTCCTACAATGAGCAGTTCTTC.

The rearrangement uses TRBV27 and TRBJ2-5; 7 bases match TRBD2. CDR3 length: 17 residues. Losses at the gene ends were 1 base for V and 5 bases for J; bases not matched to a gene: 13. The germline V gene has CDR1 MNHEY and CDR2 SMNVEV (reference sequence). CDR3 DNA sequence: TGTGCCAGCAGTTTATATGGGGGGGACCACTCGGAGGAGACCCAGTACTTC. Translated: CASSLYGGDHSEETQYF.

In this sample, this clone turned up a few times. J is TRBJ2-7 and V is TRBV19; tentatively, D is TRBD2 (6 bases). Germline values: CDR1 LNHDA, CDR2 SQIVND (reference sequence). This CDR3 region has 15 residues. Trimming shortened V by 5 bases and J by 3 bases, and 17 bases separated the two germline ends. In DNA form, the CDR3 reads TGTGCCAGTAGTGAAAGTCTAGCGACCCTCTACGAGCAGTACTTC. Translating it yields CASSESLATLYEQYF.

The J gene is TRBJ1-4, the V gene TRBV7-8, with 7 bases lining up with TRBD1. V shed 5 bases and J 2 bases; nucleotides not matched to a gene: 11. CDR1 is SGHVS and CDR2 is FQNEAQ in the germline V gene. The CDR3 loop spans 17 amino acids. CDR3 residues: CASSLRQGVPTNEKLFF. CDR3 bases: TGTGCCAGCAGCCTTCGACAGGGTGTGCCCACTAATGAAAAACTGTTTTTT.

The chain combines TRBV19 with TRBJ1-5; no definite D call. Per germline, CDR1 LNHDA and CDR2 SQIVND (reference sequence). The CDR3 runs to 13 residues. Trimming cost V 4 bases and J 3 bases, with 7 bases left between them. The CDR3 sequence is CASSTRDNQPQHF. CDR3 DNA sequence: TGTGCCAGTAGTACGCGTGACAATCAGCCCCAGCATTTT.

This rearrangement joins TRBV25-1 to TRBJ1-1; TRBD1 matches 7 bases. The J segment lost 6 bases and the V segment lost 6 bases, leaving 13 bases of the junction unmatched. In germline, CDR1 is MGHDK, CDR2 SYGVNS. The CDR3 is 15 residues long. The CDR3 reads CASRRPTGTGAEAFF. In nucleotides, the CDR3 is TGTGCCAGCAGAAGACCGACAGGGACTGGGGCTGAAGCTTTCTTT. The full variable domain, its missing parts supplied by reference TRBV25-1 and TRBJ1-1, is EADIYQTPRYLVIGTGKKITLECSQTMGHDKMYWYQQDPGMELHLIHYSYGVNSTEKGDLSSESTVSRIRTEHFPLTLESARPSHTSQYLCASRRPTGTGAEAFFGQGTRLTVV.

CDR3 sequence (DNA): TGCAGCGTTAATGTTATTCGACAGGGCTGGGATGGCTACACCTTC. This translates into CSVNVIRQGWDGYTF. The chain carries TRBV29-1 and TRBJ1-2; 7 bases match TRBD1. Trimming cost V 5 bases and J 6 bases; bases outside gene matches: 15. Germline CDR1 SQVTM, CDR2 ANQGSEA. This CDR3 has 15 amino acids.

The chain carries TRBV7-6 and TRBJ1-5, with D perhaps matching TRBD1 (6 bases). Germline-derived CDR1 and CDR2 are SGHVS and FNYEAQ. This CDR3 spans 20 amino acids. V gave up 5 bases and J gave up 1 base, with 27 bases separating them. The CDR3 sequence is CASSLRADYRQVESNQPQHF. CDR3 bases: TGTGCCAGCAGCCTACGAGCCGATTATAGACAGGTTGAAAGCAATCAGCCCCAGCATTTT.

The CDR3 reads CASKGPGGTQYF. The CDR3 DNA reads as TGTGCCAGCAAGGGCCCGGGAGGGACCCAGTACTTC. The V and J genes are TRBV27 and TRBJ2-5, with 7 bases identical to TRBD2. V lost 7 bases and J lost 7; bases outside the gene matches: 6. Per germline, CDR1 MNHEY and CDR2 SMNVEV (reference sequence). This CDR3 comprises 12 residues.

This clone has a single count. This chain joins TRBV7-9 and TRBJ1-4; D is possibly TRBD1 (6 bases). Germline assignment: CDR1 SEHNR and CDR2 FQNEAQ (reference sequence). V lost 6 bases, J lost 7 bases, and 15 bases lay in between. The CDR3 extends over 14 amino acids. Here the CDR3 reads CASRSLGAGEKLFF. CDR3 sequence (DNA): TGTGCCAGCAGGTCATTGGGGGCTGGTGAAAAACTGTTTTTT.

This chain uses TRBV7-8 with TRBJ2-1; D not resolved. This CDR3 has 13 amino acids. Germline lookup yields CDR1 SGHVS and CDR2 FQNEAQ. V lost 5 bases to trimming and J lost 6 bases, with 11 bases between them. Written as DNA, the CDR3 is TGTGCCAGCAGCCACCCTTCGGGCAATGAGCAGTTCTTC. Translated, it gives CASSHPSGNEQFF.

This chain connects TRBV30 to TRBJ2-7; tentatively, D is TRBD1 (5 bases). V shed 3 bases and J shed 0 bases, with 9 bases lying between them. Germline V gives CDR1 GTSNPN, CDR2 SVGIG (reference sequence). CDR3 size: 13 residues. The CDR3 spells CAWSPDSSYEQYF. As DNA, the CDR3 is TGTGCCTGGAGCCCCGACAGCTCCTACGAGCAGTACTTC.